This is a list of T cell receptor beta chains from one sample in a study of shared clonotypes between healthy human individuals. Some clones are missing from TCRdb's copy, which holds only in-frame ones; the method was immunoSEQ multiplex PCR. The repertoire holds over a million clones, with around 97% as singletons. Sequenced input: naive CD4+ T cells sorted from blood. These receptors were obtained from a man aged 25 to 40 in good health. Both conserved end residues are part of each CDR3. Fields, in order: V gene, D gene, J gene, clone size, CDR3 protein, CDR3 DNA. The D gene is left open where the match is weak. Clone sizes are given selectively: once, few, many, or a class where the clone is expanded.

TRBV6-6	NA	TRBJ1-2	NA	CASSQALASAYGYTF	TGTGCCAGCAGTCAAGCACTTGCCTCTGCATATGGCTACACCTTC
TRBV6-5	NA	TRBJ1-4	NA	CASRPQGSEKLFF	TGTGCCAGCAGGCCACAGGGTAGTGAAAAACTGTTTTTT
TRBV13	TRBD1	TRBJ2-7	NA	CASSKVWTGGEQYF	TGTGCCAGCAGCAAAGTGTGGACAGGCGGTGAGCAGTACTTC
TRBV28	NA	TRBJ1-4	NA	CASSLVSGLGEKLFF	TGTGCCAGCAGTTTAGTTTCAGGGCTGGGGGAAAAACTGTTTTTT
TRBV2	NA	TRBJ1-5	NA	CASSGGNPSHQPQHF	TGTGCCAGCAGTGGGGGGAATCCGAGTCATCAGCCCCAGCATTTT
TRBV27	NA	TRBJ1-1	NA	CASSLSWQGHAFF	TGTGCCAGCAGTTTATCGTGGCAGGGTCATGCTTTCTTT
TRBV4-3	NA	TRBJ2-2	NA	CAIVPNTGELFF	TGCGCCATCGTACCGAACACCGGGGAGCTGTTTTTT
TRBV11-2	TRBD2	TRBJ2-1	NA	CASSLLAGVNEQFF	TGTGCCAGCAGCTTGCTAGCGGGAGTTAATGAGCAGTTCTTC
TRBV7-2	NA	TRBJ2-7	NA	CASSPPLSRVSSYEQYF	TGTGCCAGCAGCCCCCCCCTTTCACGGGTTAGCTCCTACGAGCAGTACTTC
TRBV7-2	NA	TRBJ2-5	NA	CASTPLHWKEGTQYF	TGTGCCAGCACTCCGCTCCATTGGAAAGAAGGGACCCAGTACTTC
TRBV28	TRBD1	TRBJ1-5	NA	CASSRNGQGDQPQHF	TGTGCCAGCAGTAGGAATGGACAGGGGGATCAGCCCCAGCATTTT
TRBV4-1	NA	TRBJ2-7	NA	CASSQPDRFEQYF	TGCGCCAGCAGCCAACCGGACCGCTTCGAGCAGTACTTC
TRBV18	NA	TRBJ2-2	NA	CASSPLAISYAGELFF	TGTGCCAGTTCGCCACTAGCCATTTCATACGCCGGGGAGCTGTTTTTT
TRBV6-1	NA	TRBJ2-3	once	CASSRNLDTQYF	TGTGCCAGCAGTCGAAACCTGGATACGCAGTATTTT
TRBV5-1	NA	TRBJ1-2	NA	CASSLEGPTYEGYTF	TGCGCCAGCAGCTTGGAGGGACCGACCTATGAGGGCTACACCTTC
TRBV7-9	NA	TRBJ1-2	NA	CASSPGTGRNYVYGYTF	TGTGCCAGCAGCCCCGGGACGGGGCGGAATTATGTGTATGGCTACACCTTC
TRBV7-9	NA	TRBJ2-3	NA	CASSLGRGHTDTQYF	TGTGCCAGCAGCTTAGGGCGGGGTCACACAGATACGCAGTATTTT
TRBV5-4	TRBD2	TRBJ2-3	NA	CASRKGLEGTDTQYF	TGTGCCAGCCGCAAGGGACTAGAGGGCACAGATACGCAGTATTTT
TRBV6-1	NA	TRBJ1-5	NA	CASSEGSIPADGQPQHF	TGTGCCAGCAGTGAAGGAAGCATCCCAGCGGATGGTCAGCCCCAGCATTTT
TRBV6-6	TRBD1	TRBJ1-5	NA	CASSYPMDRGHQPQHF	TGTGCCAGCAGTTACCCCATGGACAGGGGACATCAGCCCCAGCATTTT
TRBV28	NA	TRBJ2-1	NA	CASRETGATYNEQFF	TGTGCCAGCAGGGAAACGGGGGCAACCTACAATGAGCAGTTCTTC
TRBV2	TRBD1	TRBJ2-7	NA	CASSVKGAFYF	TGTGCCAGCAGTGTCAAGGGGGCGTTTTACTTC
TRBV27	NA	TRBJ2-1	NA	CASSLSRERFLAEQFF	TGTGCCAGCAGTTTATCCCGGGAGCGGTTTTTAGCAGAGCAGTTCTTC
TRBV2	TRBD2	TRBJ2-3	NA	CASSSWTSPADTQYF	TGTGCCAGCAGTAGTTGGACTAGCCCCGCAGATACGCAGTATTTT
TRBV7-8	TRBD2	TRBJ2-1	NA	CASSHAGGLEQFF	TGTGCCAGCAGCCACGCGGGAGGGCTTGAGCAGTTCTTC
TRBV11-3	NA	TRBJ2-2	NA	CASSPGASGELFF	TGTGCCAGCAGCCCAGGGGCCTCCGGGGAGCTGTTTTTT
TRBV9	NA	TRBJ2-7	once	CASSVVGGNEQYF	TGTGCCAGCAGCGTAGTAGGAGGAAACGAGCAGTACTTC